Presented here are 21 T cell receptor beta chains from one specimen sequenced in a study of coeliac disease. The method was immunoSEQ multiplex PCR; TCRdb's version includes in-frame clones alone and lacks a portion of them. The sample has around 8,400 clones; 45% to 60% are singletons. The sequenced sample was intraepithelial lymphocytes from the gut. Receptor source: a woman aged 60-75 years with celiac disease.

The rearrangement joins TRBV7-8 to TRBJ1-5, with D perhaps matching TRBD1 (5 bases). Germline lookup yields CDR1 SGHVS and CDR2 FQNEAQ. Trimming pared 4 bases from V and 6 bases from J, leaving 19 bases between. This CDR3 has 16 residues. CDR3 sequence (DNA): TGTGCCAGCAGCTCCCCCGGACAAGGGGATACTCAGCCCCAGCATTTT. Translation gives CASSSPGQGDTQPQHF.

This clone occurred a few times. The V call is TRBV19, the J call TRBJ2-7, with 7 positions matching TRBD1. The CDR3 has 16 amino acids. Germline loops: CDR1 LNHDA, CDR2 SQIVND (reference sequence). Trimming cost V 5 bases and J 4 bases; bases outside gene matches: 14. The CDR3 nucleotides are TGTGCCAGTAGTCTTGGGACAGTCGATGCAGTTTACGAGCAGTACTTC. Translation: CASSLGTVDAVYEQYF. Looking up the rest from reference TRBV19 and TRBJ2-7 gives the full variable domain: DGGITQSPKYLFRKEGQNVTLSCEQNLNHDAMYWYRQDPGQGLRLIYYSQIVNDFQKGDIAEGYSVSREKKESFPLTVTSAQKNPTAFYLCASSLGTVDAVYEQYFGPGTRLTVT.

This clone was found a few times. The V and J genes are TRBV30 and TRBJ1-6, with 8 positions matching TRBD1. Trimming at V came to 2 bases and at J to 9 bases, leaving 9 bases not matched to a gene. The V gene's germline CDR1 is GTSNPN and CDR2 SVGIG (reference sequence). The CDR3 is 15 residues long. CDR3 nucleotide sequence: TGTGCCTGGAGTCCCGGGACAGGCGTATTTTCACCCCTCCACTTT. This sequence encodes CAWSPGTGVFSPLHF.

The chain combines TRBV5-4 with TRBJ1-2; the D is unclear. The CDR3 is 12 residues long. Germline CDR1 is SGHNT and CDR2 is YYREEE (reference sequence). Trimming removed 4 bases at V and 4 bases at J, with 8 bases between. The CDR3 is CASSLNSYGYTF. DNA of the CDR3: TGTGCCAGCAGCCTCAACAGCTATGGCTACACCTTC.

The chain has TRBV5-6 and TRBJ2-5; D possibly corresponds to TRBD2 (5 bases). Germline-derived CDR1 and CDR2 are SGHDT and YYEEEE. This CDR3 has 14 amino acids. Trimming pared 3 bases from V and 1 base from J, leaving 10 bases between. This CDR3 reads CASSYTGIQETQYF. CDR3 DNA sequence: TGTGCCAGCAGCTATACCGGGATCCAAGAGACCCAGTACTTC.

The rearrangement joins TRBV7-2 to TRBJ2-5, with TRBD1 matching over 8 bases. Germline values: CDR1 SGHTA, CDR2 FQGNSA. V gave up 5 bases and J gave up 5 bases; unmatched junction bases: 7. The CDR3 extends over 14 amino acids. The CDR3 bases are TGTGCCAGCAGCCCAGGGACAGGAGGGGAGACCCAGTACTTC. This translates into CASSPGTGGETQYF. Filled out from reference TRBV7-2 and TRBJ2-5, the complete variable domain reads GAGVSQSPSNKVTEKGKDVELRCDPISGHTALYWYRQSLGQGLEFLIYFQGNSAPDKSGLPSDRFSAERTGGSVSTLTIQRTQQEDSAVYLCASSPGTGGETQYFGPGTRLLVL.

This clone was recorded a few times. The chain has TRBV5-1 and TRBJ2-7; 8 bases are shared with TRBD1. The germline V gene has CDR1 SGHRS and CDR2 YFSETQ. V shed 7 bases and J 4 bases; nucleotides not matched to a gene: 13. CDR3 length equals 15 residues. The CDR3 protein is CASVPETGASYEQYF. As DNA, the CDR3 is TGCGCCAGCGTGCCCGAGACAGGGGCATCTTACGAGCAGTACTTC. The full variable domain, rest sourced from reference TRBV5-1 and TRBJ2-7, is KAGVTQTPRYLIKTRGQQVTLSCSPISGHRSVSWYQQTPGQGLQFLFEYFSETQRNKGNFPGRFSGRQFSNSRSEMNVSTLELGDSALYLCASVPETGASYEQYFGPGTRLTVT.

This clone was counted only a few times. The chain links TRBV29-1 to TRBJ2-7; D might be TRBD2 (5 bases). There are 14 residues in the CDR3. V was cut by 4 bases and J by 0 bases, with 13 bases left in between. CDR1 and CDR2 from the germline V gene are SQVTM and ANQGSEA. In DNA form, the CDR3 reads TGCAGCGTTGCGGGGAAAGGGAGCTCCTACGAGCAGTACTTC. This gives the protein CSVAGKGSSYEQYF.

The genes are TRBV7-2 and TRBJ2-1, with 7 positions matching TRBD2. This CDR3 has 18 amino acids. J lost 0 bases, V lost 5 bases, and 13 bases had no gene match. The germline V gene encodes CDR1 SGHTA and CDR2 FQGNSA. CDR3 in amino acids: CASSQSLRAGASYNEQFF. CDR3 in DNA: TGTGCCAGCAGCCAATCTCTTAGGGCGGGAGCCTCCTACAATGAGCAGTTCTTC.

The chain couples TRBV19 to TRBJ2-5; 9 bases match TRBD1. Trimming removed 6 bases from V and 5 bases from J; junction bases left unmatched: 7. The germline CDR1 and CDR2 sequences are LNHDA and SQIVND (reference sequence). The CDR3 is made up of 14 amino acids. CDR3 nucleotides: TGTGCCAGTAGACCGGGACAGGGATGGGAGACCCAGTACTTC. Protein product: CASRPGQGWETQYF.

This clone was counted a few times. The CDR3 region is CASSASGGRADTQYF. The DNA of the CDR3 is TGTGCCAGTAGTGCCAGCGGGGGTCGGGCAGATACGCAGTATTTT. The chain joins TRBV19 to TRBJ2-3; TRBD2 aligns across 8 bases. The germline V gene has CDR1 LNHDA and CDR2 SQIVND (reference sequence). The CDR3 extends over 15 amino acids. Trimming cost V 5 bases and J 4 bases; bases outside gene matches: 8.

The table lists this clone with a few counts. V and J are TRBV5-5 and TRBJ1-1; D not certain. From germline, CDR1 is SGHKS and CDR2 YYEKEE (reference sequence). Trimming shortened V by 0 bases and J by 4 bases, and 7 bases separated the two germline ends. The CDR3 is 13 residues long. CDR3 sequence: CASSLGTSTEAFF. CDR3 in DNA: TGTGCCAGCAGCTTGGGGACTTCCACTGAAGCTTTCTTT.

The rearrangement joins TRBV7-3 to TRBJ2-6; TRBD1 matches at 7 bases. The CDR3 is 17 amino acids. Germline CDR1 is SGHTA and CDR2 is FQGTGA. Trimming removed 5 bases from V and 1 base from J; junction bases left unmatched: 8. The CDR3 DNA sequence: TGTGCCAGCAGCCTGAGAGGGGGCAGGTCTGGGGCCAACGTCCTGACTTTC. It codes for CASSLRGGRSGANVLTF.

The gene calls are TRBV16 and TRBJ1-1; 8 bases agree with TRBD1. V lost 8 bases to trimming and J lost 8 bases; unmatched junction nucleotides: 16. CDR3 length: 15 amino acids. Germline-derived CDR1 and CDR2 are KGHSY and FQNENV. CDR3 residues: CASGDGTGPLREAFF. The CDR3, as DNA: TGTGCCAGCGGGGACGGGACAGGACCTTTGCGAGAAGCTTTCTTT.

For this clone: In the same sample, other DNA sequences code for this CDR3. The CDR3 sequence is CASSGGAYEQYF. CDR3 DNA sequence: TGTGCCAGTAGTGGGGGGGCCTACGAGCAGTACTTC. This rearrangement joins TRBV19 to TRBJ2-7; 7 nucleotides line up with TRBD2. Trimming removed 5 bases from V and 2 bases from J; junction bases left unmatched: 0. Germline V gives CDR1 LNHDA, CDR2 SQIVND (reference sequence). The CDR3 is 12 residues long.

This clone was counted only a few times. The chain uses TRBV5-6 and TRBJ1-2; D is possibly TRBD1 (5 bases). In germline, CDR1 is SGHDT, CDR2 YYEEEE. With 4 bases removed from V and 1 base from J, the gap between germline ends came to 14 bases. This CDR3 has 15 amino acids. The chain's CDR3 is CASSRKLQDNYGYTF. CDR3 sequence (DNA): TGTGCCAGCAGCCGGAAACTACAGGATAACTATGGCTACACCTTC.

In this sample, this clone turned up a few times. The chain is built from TRBV27 and TRBJ1-2; D gene unclear. CDR3 length equals 13 residues. V was cut by 5 bases and J by 4 bases, with 11 bases left in between. Germline V lookup: CDR1 MNHEY, CDR2 SMNVEV (reference sequence). The CDR3 spells CASSPGSGYGYTF. The DNA for the CDR3 is TGTGCCAGCAGTCCAGGTAGTGGCTATGGCTACACCTTC.

J is TRBJ1-1 and V is TRBV2; a weak D match, TRBD1 (5 bases). Germline CDR1 SNHLY, CDR2 FYNNEI. The V end lost 10 bases, the J end lost 4 bases, and 16 bases lay between the germline ends. This CDR3 is 13 amino acids long. CDR3 sequence (DNA): TGTGCCACCACTGGGGGGGTTGGCACTGAAGCTTTCTTT. Translation: CATTGGVGTEAFF.

As regards this clone: Other DNA sequences in the same sample also yield this CDR3. This chain links TRBV15 with TRBJ1-3, with 7 bases aligning to TRBD1. Germline lookup yields CDR1 LNHNV and CDR2 YYDKDF (reference sequence). The CDR3 is made up of 15 amino acids. Trimming at V came to 2 bases and at J to 4 bases, leaving 5 bases not matched to a gene. For the CDR3, the DNA is TGTGCCACCAGCAGAACTACAGGGGTCGGAAACACCATATATTTT. Amino acid sequence: CATSRTTGVGNTIYF. Complete variable domain (other parts from reference TRBV15 and TRBJ1-3): DAMVIQNPRYQVTQFGKPVTLSCSQTLNHNVMYWYQQKSSQAPKLLFHYYDKDFNNEADTPDNFQSRRPNTSFCFLDIRSPGLGDTAMYLCATSRTTGVGNTIYFGEGSWLTVV.

The V and J genes are TRBV4-2 and TRBJ2-1; 7 nucleotides match TRBD2. Germline CDR1 LGHNA, CDR2 YNFKEQ. CDR3 length: 17 amino acids. The V and J ends lost 0 bases and 4 bases, in that order; junction bases with no gene match: 9. As DNA, the CDR3 is TGTGCCAGCAGCCAAGATTGGTGGGGGACTACTTACAATGAGCAGTTCTTC. This sequence encodes CASSQDWWGTTYNEQFF.

This clone showed up just a few times. The CDR3 nucleotides are TGCGCCAGCAGCCTGACTCGCGGGACTGCTGGGGACACCATATATTTT. Protein sequence: CASSLTRGTAGDTIYF. The V call is TRBV4-1, the J call TRBJ1-3; TRBD1 is a possible D gene (5 bases). Germline V gene lookup returns CDR1 MGHRA and CDR2 YSYEKL. The CDR3 consists of 16 residues. Trimming shortened V by 4 bases and J by 8 bases, and 21 bases separated the two germline ends.